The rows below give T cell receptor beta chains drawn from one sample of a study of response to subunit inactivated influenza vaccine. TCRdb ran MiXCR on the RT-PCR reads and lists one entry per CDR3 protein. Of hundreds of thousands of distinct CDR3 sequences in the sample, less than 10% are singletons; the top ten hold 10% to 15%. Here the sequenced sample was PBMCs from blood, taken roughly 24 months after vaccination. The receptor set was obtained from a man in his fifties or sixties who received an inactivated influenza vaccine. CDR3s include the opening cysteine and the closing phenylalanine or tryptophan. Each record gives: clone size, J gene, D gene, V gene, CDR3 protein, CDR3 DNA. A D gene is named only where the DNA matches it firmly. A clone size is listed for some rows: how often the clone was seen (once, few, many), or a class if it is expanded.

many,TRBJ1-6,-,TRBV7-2,CASSSQGVNSPLHF,TGTGCCAGCAGCTCGCAGGGAGTCAATTCACCCCTCCACTTT
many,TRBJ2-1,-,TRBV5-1,CASSLENRGSDEQFF,TGCGCCAGCAGCTTGGAAAATCGAGGGAGCGATGAGCAGTTCTTC
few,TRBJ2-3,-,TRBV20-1,CSEQGGGTDTQYF,TGCAGTGAGCAGGGGGGAGGGACAGATACGCAGTATTTT
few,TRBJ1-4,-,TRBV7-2,CASSLWLGDEKLFF,TGTGCCAGCAGCCTATGGCTAGGGGACGAAAAACTGTTTTTT
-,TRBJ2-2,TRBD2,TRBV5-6,CASSTTGLAAGELFF,TGTGCCAGCAGCACCACGGGACTAGCGGCCGGGGAGCTGTTTTTT
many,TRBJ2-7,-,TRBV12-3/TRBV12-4,CASTQGPGDLVF,TGTGCCAGCACCCAGGGGCCCGGGGACTTGGTTTTC
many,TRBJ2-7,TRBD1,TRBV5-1,CASSFDGQASYEQYF,TGCGCCAGCAGCTTCGATGGACAGGCCTCCTACGAGCAGTACTTC
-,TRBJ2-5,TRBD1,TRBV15,CATSRDGQDQETQYF,TGTGCCACCAGCAGAGATGGACAGGACCAAGAGACCCAGTACTTC
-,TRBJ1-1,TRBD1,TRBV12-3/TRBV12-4,CASSDGQGNTEAFF,TGTGCCAGCAGTGATGGACAGGGGAACACTGAAGCTTTCTTT
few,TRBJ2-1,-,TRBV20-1,CSARGSTHYNEQFF,TGCAGTGCTAGGGGGTCGACTCACTACAATGAGCAGTTCTTC
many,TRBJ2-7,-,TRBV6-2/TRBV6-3,CASSYSGTSYEQYF,TGTGCCAGCAGTTACTCCGGGACATCCTACGAGCAGTACTTC
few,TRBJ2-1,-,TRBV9,CASRSSGGTHNEQFF,TGTGCCAGCAGATCGTCGGGCGGGACTCACAATGAGCAGTTCTTC
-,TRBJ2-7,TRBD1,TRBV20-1,CSARAAGTGGAQYF,TGCAGTGCTAGAGCGGCGGGGACAGGGGGCGCCCAGTACTTC
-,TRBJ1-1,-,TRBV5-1,CASSQVGGAAFF,TGCGCCAGCAGCCAGGTCGGGGGGGCAGCTTTCTTT
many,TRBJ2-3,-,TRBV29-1,CSVLQGGGTDTQYF,TGCAGCGTCCTACAGGGAGGGGGCACAGATACGCAGTATTTT
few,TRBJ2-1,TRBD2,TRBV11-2,CASSPGGLAAKQFF,TGTGCCAGCAGCCCCGGGGGTCTAGCGGCCAAGCAGTTCTTC
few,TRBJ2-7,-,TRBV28,CASSLARDNEQYF,TGTGCCAGCAGTTTAGCCAGGGACAACGAGCAGTACTTC
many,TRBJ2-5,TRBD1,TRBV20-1,CSARPFRQGATETQYF,TGCAGTGCTAGACCCTTTAGACAGGGGGCAACAGAGACCCAGTACTTC
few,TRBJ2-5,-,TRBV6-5,CASSVQFGTQYF,TGTGCCAGCAGTGTTCAATTCGGGACCCAGTACTTC
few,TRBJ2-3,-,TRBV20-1,CSASGRNPNTDTQYF,TGCAGTGCTAGCGGTAGGAACCCAAACACAGATACGCAGTATTTT
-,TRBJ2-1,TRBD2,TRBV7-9,CASSLGVGGGNEQFF,TGTGCCAGCAGCTTAGGTGTTGGCGGGGGCAATGAGCAGTTCTTC
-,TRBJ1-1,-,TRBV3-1,CASSQDGGLGSNTEAFF,TGTGCCAGCAGCCAAGATGGGGGATTGGGCTCGAACACTGAAGCTTTCTTT
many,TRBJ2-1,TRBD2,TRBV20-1,CSAQRVAGELQFF,TGCAGTGCCCAACGTGTAGCGGGAGAGTTGCAGTTCTTC
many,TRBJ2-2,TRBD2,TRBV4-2,CASSQAQGGTGELFF,TGTGCCAGCAGCCAAGCCCAGGGAGGGACCGGGGAGCTGTTTTTT
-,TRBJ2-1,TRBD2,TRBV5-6,CASSLLAGGLNEQFF,TGTGCCAGCAGCTTGCTAGCGGGGGGTCTCAATGAGCAGTTCTTC
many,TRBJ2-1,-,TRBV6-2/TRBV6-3,CASSYGPYNEQFF,TGTGCCAGCAGTTACGGTCCATACAATGAGCAGTTCTTC
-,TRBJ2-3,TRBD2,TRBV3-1,CASSQGLASTDTQYF,TGTGCCAGCAGCCAAGGACTAGCCAGCACAGATACGCAGTATTTT
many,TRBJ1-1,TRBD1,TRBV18,CASQPGTGHTEAFF,TGTGCCAGCCAACCCGGGACAGGGCACACTGAAGCTTTCTTT
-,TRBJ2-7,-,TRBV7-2,CASSLDIGARWNEQYF,TGTGCCAGCAGCTTAGACATAGGGGCGCGTTGGAACGAGCAGTACTTC
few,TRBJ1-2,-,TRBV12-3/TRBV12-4,CASSLGQLRLFYTF,TGTGCCAGCAGTTTAGGGCAGTTAAGACTCTTCTACACCTTC
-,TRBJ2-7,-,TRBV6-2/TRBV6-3,CASSPGHNEQYF,TGTGCCAGCAGTCCTGGACACAACGAGCAGTACTTC
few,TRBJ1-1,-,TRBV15,CATSREQPNTEAFF,TGTGCCACCAGCAGAGAACAGCCGAACACTGAAGCTTTCTTT
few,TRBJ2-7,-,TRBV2,CASSERLAGLEQYF,TGTGCCAGCAGTGAAAGGCTAGCAGGGCTCGAGCAGTACTTC
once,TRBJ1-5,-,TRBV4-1,CASSQGEYLPQHF,TGCGCCAGCAGCCAGGGGGAGTATTTGCCCCAGCATTTT
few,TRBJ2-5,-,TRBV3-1,CASSPFWGDIQETQYF,TGTGCCAGCAGCCCCTTCTGGGGAGATATCCAAGAGACCCAGTACTTC
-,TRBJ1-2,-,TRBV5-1,CASSLEAGFYGYTF,TGCGCCAGCAGCTTGGAGGCAGGATTCTATGGCTACACCTTC
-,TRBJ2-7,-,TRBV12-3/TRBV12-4,CASSLAQVYEQYF,TGTGCCAGCAGTTTAGCACAAGTCTACGAGCAGTACTTC
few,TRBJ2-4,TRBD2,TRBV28,CASSLFNSGGTKNIQYF,TGTGCCAGCAGTTTATTTAATTCGGGGGGGACCAAAAACATTCAGTACTTC
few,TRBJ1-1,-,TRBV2,CASSANTEAFF,TGTGCCAGCAGTGCCAACACTGAAGCTTTCTTT
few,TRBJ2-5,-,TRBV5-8,CASSHRTAQETQYF,TGTGCCAGCAGCCACCGGACAGCACAAGAGACCCAGTACTTC
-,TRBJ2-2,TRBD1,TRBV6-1,CASRDRGHNTGELFF,TGTGCCAGCCGGGACAGGGGGCACAACACCGGGGAGCTGTTTTTT
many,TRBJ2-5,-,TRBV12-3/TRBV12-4,CASGIVETQYF,TGTGCCAGCGGGATAGTAGAGACCCAGTACTTC
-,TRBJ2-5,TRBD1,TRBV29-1,CSVPRQGLETQYF,TGCAGCGTGCCACGACAGGGTTTGGAGACCCAGTACTTC
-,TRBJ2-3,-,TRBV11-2,CASTKRSTDTQYF,TGTGCCAGCACCAAACGGAGCACAGATACGCAGTATTTT
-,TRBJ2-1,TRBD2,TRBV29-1,CSVQNTLGTSGNEQFF,TGCAGCGTCCAAAATACCCTCGGGACTAGTGGCAATGAGCAGTTCTTC
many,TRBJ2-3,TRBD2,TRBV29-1,CSGATSGRTDTQYF,TGCAGCGGAGCGACTAGCGGGCGCACAGATACGCAGTATTTT
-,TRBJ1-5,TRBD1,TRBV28,CASRDGQGRFQPQHF,TGTGCCAGCAGAGACGGACAGGGGCGGTTTCAGCCCCAGCATTTT
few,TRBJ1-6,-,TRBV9,CASSVQGPYNSPLHF,TGTGCCAGCAGCGTCCAGGGTCCCTATAATTCACCCCTCCACTTT
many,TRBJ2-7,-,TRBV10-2,CASSQGQPYEQYF,TGCGCCAGCAGTCAGGGACAACCATACGAGCAGTACTTC
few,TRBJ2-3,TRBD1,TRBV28,CASSQLKGAGTDTQYF,TGTGCCAGCAGTCAATTAAAGGGGGCCGGTACAGATACGCAGTATTTT
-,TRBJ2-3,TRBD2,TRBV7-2,CASSPETSGVAQYF,TGTGCCAGCAGCCCTGAGACTAGCGGGGTCGCGCAGTATTTT
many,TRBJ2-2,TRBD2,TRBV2,CASSALAGDTGELFF,TGTGCCAGCAGTGCACTAGCGGGGGACACCGGGGAGCTGTTTTTT